This paragraph reports one T cell receptor (beta chain). This specimen comes from a study of blood T cell repertoires in COVID-19. Sequencing used immunoSEQ multiplex PCR; TCRdb keeps in-frame clones, though not all of them. The sample includes about 140,000 clones, 84% of them seen just once. Sequencing input: PBMCs or T cells enriched from blood (not recorded which). The sequence was collected from a woman aged 45-65 years with acute COVID-19.

For the CDR3, the DNA is TGTGCCAGCAGTTTAACAGGGTCTGGGGCCAACGTCCTGACTTTC. This encodes CASSLTGSGANVLTF. V gene TRBV28 combines with J gene TRBJ2-6, with D possibly matching TRBD1 (6 bases). V lost 2 bases, J lost 1 base, and 6 bases lay in between. Germline V lookup: CDR1 MDHEN, CDR2 SYDVKM. The CDR3 is made up of 15 amino acids.